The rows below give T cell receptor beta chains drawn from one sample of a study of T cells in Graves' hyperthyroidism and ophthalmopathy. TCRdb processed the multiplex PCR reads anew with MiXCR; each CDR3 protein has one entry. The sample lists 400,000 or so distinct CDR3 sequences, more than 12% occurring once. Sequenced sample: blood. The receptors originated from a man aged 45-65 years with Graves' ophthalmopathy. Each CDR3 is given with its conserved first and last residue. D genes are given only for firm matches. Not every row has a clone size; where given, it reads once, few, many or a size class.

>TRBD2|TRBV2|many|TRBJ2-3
TGTGCCAGCAGCCATACTAGCGGGAGGGCCCTGACGCAGTATTTT
CASSHTSGRALTQYF
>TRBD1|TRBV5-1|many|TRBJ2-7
TGCGCCAGCAGCCCCCGGACAGGGGGATTGTACGAGCAGTACTTC
CASSPRTGGLYEQYF
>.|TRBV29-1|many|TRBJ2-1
TGCAGCGACCGGGAGTGGGATGAGCAGTTCTTC
CSDREWDEQFF
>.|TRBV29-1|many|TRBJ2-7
TGCAGCGTTGAGTCTGTCCGTTCCTACGAGCAGTACTTC
CSVESVRSYEQYF
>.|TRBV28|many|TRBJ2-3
TGTGCCAGCAGTTCCCGACAGCGCACAGATACGCAGTATTTT
CASSSRQRTDTQYF
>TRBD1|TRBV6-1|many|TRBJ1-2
TGTGCCAGCGCGACAGGGCCTAACTATGGCTACACCTTC
CASATGPNYGYTF
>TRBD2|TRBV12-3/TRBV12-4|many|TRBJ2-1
TGTGCCAGCAGGATAGCGGGAGTTGACAATGAGCAGTTCTTC
CASRIAGVDNEQFF
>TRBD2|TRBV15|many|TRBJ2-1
TGTGCCACCAGCAGAGAACAACTAGCGGGAGGCTACAATGAGCAGTTCTTC
CATSREQLAGGYNEQFF
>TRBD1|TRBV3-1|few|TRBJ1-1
TGTGCCAGCAGCCAAGATATCCCCGGGACAGGGAACACTGAAGCTTTCTTT
CASSQDIPGTGNTEAFF
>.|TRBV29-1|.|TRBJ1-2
TGCAGCGTTGCGGACAGAGCTAACTATGGCTACACCTTC
CSVADRANYGYTF
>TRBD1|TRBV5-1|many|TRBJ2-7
TGCGCCAGCAGCTTGGATGGGACAGGGGCCTACGAGCAGTACTTC
CASSLDGTGAYEQYF
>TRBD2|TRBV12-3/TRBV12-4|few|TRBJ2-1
TGTGCCAGCAGTTCTTCTCGGGAGGGTTACAATGAGCAGTTCTTC
CASSSSREGYNEQFF
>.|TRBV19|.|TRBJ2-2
TGTGCCAGTAGTATAGATGCCGGGGTCAACGGGGAGCTGTTTTTT
CASSIDAGVNGELFF
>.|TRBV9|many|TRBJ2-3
TGTGCCAGCAGCGTAGGTGGGAGGACAGATACGCAGTATTTT
CASSVGGRTDTQYF
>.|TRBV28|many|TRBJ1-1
TGTGCCAGCAGGATAGACAGGCTGAACACTGAAGCTTTCTTT
CASRIDRLNTEAFF
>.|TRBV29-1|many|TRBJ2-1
TGCAGCGTTGAAGCCAGGAGCTTACCCCCGCACAATGAGCAGTTCTTC
CSVEARSLPPHNEQFF
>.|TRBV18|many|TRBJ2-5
TGTGCCAGCTCACTGCGGACTCAAGAGACCCAGTACTTC
CASSLRTQETQYF
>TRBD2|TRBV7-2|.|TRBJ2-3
TGTGCCAGCAGCCTGACTAGCGGGAGTGGGGGAGATACGCAGTATTTT
CASSLTSGSGGDTQYF
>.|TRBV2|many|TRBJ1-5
TGTGCCAGCAGTGAAGGGTCCCGGTCGGGGGCGGGTCAGCCCCAGCATTTT
CASSEGSRSGAGQPQHF
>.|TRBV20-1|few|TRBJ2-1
TGCAGTGCTAACACTCCTACTCGACCCAATGAGCAGTTCTTC
CSANTPTRPNEQFF
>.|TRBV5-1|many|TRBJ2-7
TGCGCCAGCAGCCAAACCGGGACGTCCTACGAGCAGTACTTC
CASSQTGTSYEQYF
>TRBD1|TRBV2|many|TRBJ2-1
TGTGCCAGCAGTGAATCAGGGGGCGGTGAGCAGTTCTTC
CASSESGGGEQFF
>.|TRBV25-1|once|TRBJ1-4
TGTGCCAGCAGTGGGGTCGGAACTAATGAAAAACTGTTTTTT
CASSGVGTNEKLFF
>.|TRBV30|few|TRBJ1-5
TGTGCCTGGAGTGCACAGGCCCAGCCCCAGCATTTT
CAWSAQAQPQHF
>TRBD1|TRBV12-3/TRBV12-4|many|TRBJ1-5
TGTGCCAGCAGCCACACAGGGGATAATCAGCCCCAGCATTTT
CASSHTGDNQPQHF
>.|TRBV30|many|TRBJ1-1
TGTGCCTGGAGTCCCCTAACAGCGACCCGGGCTTTCTTT
CAWSPLTATRAFF
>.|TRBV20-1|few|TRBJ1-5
TGCAGTGCTGGTGCAGGGTCCAGCAATCAGCCCCAGCATTTT
CSAGAGSSNQPQHF
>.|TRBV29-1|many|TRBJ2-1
TGCAGCGTTGCCCTTGCCCATGAGCAGTTCTTC
CSVALAHEQFF
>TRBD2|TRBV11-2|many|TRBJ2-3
TGTGCCAGCAGCTTATTACCGGGAGGAAGCACAGATACGCAGTATTTT
CASSLLPGGSTDTQYF
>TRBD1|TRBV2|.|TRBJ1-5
TGTGCCAGCAAACAGGGGAATAGCAATCAGCCCCAGCATTTT
CASKQGNSNQPQHF
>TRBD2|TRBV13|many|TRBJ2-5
TGTGCCAGCAGCTCGGGACTAGCGGGATCTACGGAGACCCAGTACTTC
CASSSGLAGSTETQYF
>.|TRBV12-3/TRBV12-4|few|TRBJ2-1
TGTGCCAGCAGTTGGGGCAGGACAGTTGAGCAGTTCTTC
CASSWGRTVEQFF
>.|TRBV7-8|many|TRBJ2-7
TGTGCCAGCAGCTCGCAGGGTTGGGGAGACCCTGCCGAGCAGTACTTC
CASSSQGWGDPAEQYF
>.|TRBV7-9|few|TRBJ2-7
TGTGCCAGCAGCTTAGGGCGACAGGCCTACGAGCAGTACTTC
CASSLGRQAYEQYF
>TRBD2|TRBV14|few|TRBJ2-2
TGTGCCAGCAGCCAAGATGGCAAGACTAGCGGGGGGACCGGGGAGCTGTTTTTT
CASSQDGKTSGGTGELFF
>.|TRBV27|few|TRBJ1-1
TGTGCCAGCAGTTTATCTTGGGCGGCGCACAGGGCTGTCACTGAAGCTTTCTTT
CASSLSWAAHRAVTEAFF
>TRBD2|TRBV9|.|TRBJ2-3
TGTGCCAGCAGCGTAGGAAATCTAGCGGACTTCCCCACAGATACGCAGTATTTT
CASSVGNLADFPTDTQYF
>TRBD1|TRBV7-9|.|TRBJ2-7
TGTGCCAGCAGCCCAACTGACAGGGACGAGCAGTACTTC
CASSPTDRDEQYF
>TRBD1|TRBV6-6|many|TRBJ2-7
TGTGCCAGCAGTTACGGACCCGGGACAGGGAAAGACGAGCAGTACTTC
CASSYGPGTGKDEQYF
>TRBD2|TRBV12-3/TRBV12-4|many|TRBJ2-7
TGTGCCAGCAGTGGCGGGAGCACCTACGAGCAGTACTTC
CASSGGSTYEQYF
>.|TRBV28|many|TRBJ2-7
TGTGCCAGCACCAACTCCGGCTACGAGCAGTACTTC
CASTNSGYEQYF
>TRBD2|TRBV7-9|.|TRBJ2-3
TGTGCCAGCAGCACACCTCGGGGACTAGCGGGATCGGATACGCAGTATTTT
CASSTPRGLAGSDTQYF
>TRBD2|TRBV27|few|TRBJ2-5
TGTGCCAGCAGGACTAGCGGGAGGGAAACCCAAGAGACCCAGTACTTC
CASRTSGRETQETQYF
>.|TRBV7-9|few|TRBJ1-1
TGTGCCATCCCGGGTAGTAACACTGAAGCTTTCTTT
CAIPGSNTEAFF
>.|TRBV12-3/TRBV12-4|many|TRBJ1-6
TGTGCCAGCAGTTTAGGGGGGGGACCCCTCCACTTT
CASSLGGGPLHF
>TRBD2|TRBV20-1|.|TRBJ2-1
TGCAGTGCTGTTTCTAGCGGGGTCATCCCTATATACAATGAGCAGTTCTTC
CSAVSSGVIPIYNEQFF
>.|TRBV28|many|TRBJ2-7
TGTGCCAGCACCAGCTACTACGAGCAGTACTTC
CASTSYYEQYF
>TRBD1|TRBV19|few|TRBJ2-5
TGTGCCAGTAGTAAGGGACAGGGGGCGGTAATAGAGACCCAGTACTTC
CASSKGQGAVIETQYF
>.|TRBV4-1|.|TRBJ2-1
TGCGCCAGCAGCCAAGAGTTTAGTGGCAATGAGCAGTTCTTC
CASSQEFSGNEQFF
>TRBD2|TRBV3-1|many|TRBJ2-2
TGTGCCAGCAGCCGGTGGCGGGAGGGGTTCACCGGGGAGCTGTTTTTT
CASSRWREGFTGELFF
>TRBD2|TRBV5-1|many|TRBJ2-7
TGCGCCAGCAGCGTCGGGACTAGCGGGAGCGGCGAGCAGTACTTC
CASSVGTSGSGEQYF
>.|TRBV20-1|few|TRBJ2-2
TGCAGTGCTAGGGTCTTACCAAACACCGGGGAGCTGTTTTTT
CSARVLPNTGELFF
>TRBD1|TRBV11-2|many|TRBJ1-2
TGTGCCAGCAGCCCCCGACAGGGGGGTAACTATGGCTACACCTTC
CASSPRQGGNYGYTF
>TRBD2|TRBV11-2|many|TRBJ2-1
TGTGCCAGCAGCTCATTAGCGGGGAGGTATGAGCAGTTCTTC
CASSSLAGRYEQFF
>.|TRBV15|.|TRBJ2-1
TGTGCCACCAGCAGAGAAGGGGGAGGGCCGGATAACAATGAGCAGTTCTTC
CATSREGGGPDNNEQFF
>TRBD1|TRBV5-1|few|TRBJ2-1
TGCGCCAGCAGCACACTCGGGACAGGGGATGTCGATGAGCAGTTCTTC
CASSTLGTGDVDEQFF
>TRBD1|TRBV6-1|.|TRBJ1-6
TGTGCCAGCAGCAGAGGGACAGGGGGCCTGGATTCACCCCTCCACTTT
CASSRGTGGLDSPLHF
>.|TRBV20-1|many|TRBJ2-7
TGCAGTGCTAGAATCAGGTTGATTCCAACCTACGAGCAGTACTTC
CSARIRLIPTYEQYF
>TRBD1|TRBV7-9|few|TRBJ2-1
TGTGCCAGCAGCTTCCCCGAGGGGCGCCGGGACAGGCCCTTGGATGAGCAGTTCTTC
CASSFPEGRRDRPLDEQFF